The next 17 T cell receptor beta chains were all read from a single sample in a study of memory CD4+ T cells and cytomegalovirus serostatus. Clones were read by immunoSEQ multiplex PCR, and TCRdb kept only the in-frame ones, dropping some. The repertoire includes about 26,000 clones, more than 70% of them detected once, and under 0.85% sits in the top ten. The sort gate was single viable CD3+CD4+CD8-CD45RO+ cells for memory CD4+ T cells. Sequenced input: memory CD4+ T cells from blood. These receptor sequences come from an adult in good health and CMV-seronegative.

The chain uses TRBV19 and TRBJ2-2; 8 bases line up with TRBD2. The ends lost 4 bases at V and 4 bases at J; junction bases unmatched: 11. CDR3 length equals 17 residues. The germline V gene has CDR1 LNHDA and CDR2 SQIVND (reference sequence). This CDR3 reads CASSTLRGRGATGELFF. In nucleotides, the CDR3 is TGTGCCAGTAGTACCCTCCGGGGGCGGGGGGCCACCGGGGAGCTGTTTTTT.

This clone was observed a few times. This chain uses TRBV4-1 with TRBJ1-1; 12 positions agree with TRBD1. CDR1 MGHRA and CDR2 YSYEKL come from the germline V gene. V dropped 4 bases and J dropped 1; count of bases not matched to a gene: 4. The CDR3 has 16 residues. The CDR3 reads CASSPGQGAGNTEAFF. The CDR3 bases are TGCGCCAGCAGCCCGGGACAGGGGGCCGGGAACACTGAAGCTTTCTTT.

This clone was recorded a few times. In nucleotides, the CDR3 is TGTGCCAGCAGCGTAGTAGCGGGGGTAACCGGGGAGCTGTTTTTT. It is translated as CASSVVAGVTGELFF. The V and J genes are TRBV9 and TRBJ2-2, with 9 bases that match TRBD2. V lost 0 bases, J lost 5 bases, and 2 bases stayed unmatched. This CDR3 is built from 15 residues. CDR1 is SGDLS, CDR2 YYNGEE, per germline.

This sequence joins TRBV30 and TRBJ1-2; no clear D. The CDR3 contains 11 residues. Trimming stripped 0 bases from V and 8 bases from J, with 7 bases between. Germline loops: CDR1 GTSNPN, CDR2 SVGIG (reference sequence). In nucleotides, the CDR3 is TGTGCCTGGAGTGTCTTTGAAGGCTACACCTTC. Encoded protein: CAWSVFEGYTF.

The CDR3 is CASRNPTGYEQYF. CDR3 DNA sequence: TGTGCCAGCAGAAACCCGACAGGTTACGAGCAGTACTTC. The V gene is TRBV6-5, the J gene TRBJ2-7; D perhaps matches TRBD1 (6 bases). Between the trimmed V and J ends, which lost 6 bases and 4 bases, there was a span of 13 bases. CDR3 length equals 13 residues. Germline V CDR1 and CDR2: MNHEY, SVGAGI.

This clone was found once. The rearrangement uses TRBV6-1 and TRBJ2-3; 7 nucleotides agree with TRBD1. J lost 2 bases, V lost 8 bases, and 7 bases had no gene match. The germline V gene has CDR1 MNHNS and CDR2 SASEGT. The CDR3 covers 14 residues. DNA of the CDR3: TGTGCCAGCCGAGAGGGGGCGATCACAGATACGCAGTATTTT. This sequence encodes CASREGAITDTQYF.

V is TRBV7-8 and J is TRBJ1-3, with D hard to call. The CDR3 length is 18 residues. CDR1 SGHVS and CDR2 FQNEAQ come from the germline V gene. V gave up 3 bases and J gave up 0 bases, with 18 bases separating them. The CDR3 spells CASSFSSPFSLSGNTIYF. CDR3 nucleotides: TGTGCCAGCAGCTTCTCGTCCCCTTTTAGCCTCTCTGGAAACACCATATATTTT.

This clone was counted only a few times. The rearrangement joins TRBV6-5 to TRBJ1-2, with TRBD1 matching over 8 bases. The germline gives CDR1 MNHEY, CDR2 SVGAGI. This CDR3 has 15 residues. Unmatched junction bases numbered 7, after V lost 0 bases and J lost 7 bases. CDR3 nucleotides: TGTGCCAGCAGTTACTCATCGACAGGGGATATTGGCTACACCTTC. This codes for CASSYSSTGDIGYTF.

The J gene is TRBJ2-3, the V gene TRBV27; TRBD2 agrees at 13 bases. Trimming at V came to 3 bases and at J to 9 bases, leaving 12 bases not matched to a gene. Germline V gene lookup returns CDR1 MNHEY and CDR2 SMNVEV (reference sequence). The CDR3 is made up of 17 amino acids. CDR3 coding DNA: TGTGCCAGCAGTTTTTCGGTCGGGACTAGCGGGGTGGGGACGCAGTATTTT. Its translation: CASSFSVGTSGVGTQYF.

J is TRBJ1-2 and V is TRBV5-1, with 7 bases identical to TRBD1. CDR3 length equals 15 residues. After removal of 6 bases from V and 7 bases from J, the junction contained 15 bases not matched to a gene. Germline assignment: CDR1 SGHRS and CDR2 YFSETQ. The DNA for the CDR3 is TGCGCCAGCACCCGAGAGGGGGCGCGGGGGATTGGCTACACCTTC. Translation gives CASTREGARGIGYTF. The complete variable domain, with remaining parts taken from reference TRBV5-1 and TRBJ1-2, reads KAGVTQTPRYLIKTRGQQVTLSCSPISGHRSVSWYQQTPGQGLQFLFEYFSETQRNKGNFPGRFSGRQFSNSRSEMNVSTLELGDSALYLCASTREGARGIGYTFGSGTRLTVV.

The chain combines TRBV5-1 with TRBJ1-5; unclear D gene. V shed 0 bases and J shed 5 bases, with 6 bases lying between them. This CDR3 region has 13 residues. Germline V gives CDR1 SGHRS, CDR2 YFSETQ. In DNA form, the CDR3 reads TGCGCCAGCAGCTTGGAAGTGGATCAGCCCCAGCATTTT. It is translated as CASSLEVDQPQHF.

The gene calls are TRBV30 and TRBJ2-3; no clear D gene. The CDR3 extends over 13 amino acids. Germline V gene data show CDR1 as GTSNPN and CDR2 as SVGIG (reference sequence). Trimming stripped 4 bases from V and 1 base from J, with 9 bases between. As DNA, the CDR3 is TGTGCCTGGATGGGCAGCCGCACAGATACGCAGTATTTT. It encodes CAWMGSRTDTQYF. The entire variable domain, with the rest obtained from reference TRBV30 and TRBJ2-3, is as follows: SQTIHQWPATLVQPVGSPLSLECTVEGTSNPNLYWYRQAAGRGLQLLFYSVGIGQISSEVPQNLSASRPQDRQFILSSKKLLLSDSGFYLCAWMGSRTDTQYFGPGTRLTVL.

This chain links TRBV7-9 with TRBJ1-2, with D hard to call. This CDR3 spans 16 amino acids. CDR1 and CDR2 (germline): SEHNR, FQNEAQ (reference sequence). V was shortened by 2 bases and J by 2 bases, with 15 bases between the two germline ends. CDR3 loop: CASSLNAAVRNYGYTF. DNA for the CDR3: TGTGCCAGCAGCTTAAACGCTGCTGTTAGGAACTATGGCTACACCTTC.

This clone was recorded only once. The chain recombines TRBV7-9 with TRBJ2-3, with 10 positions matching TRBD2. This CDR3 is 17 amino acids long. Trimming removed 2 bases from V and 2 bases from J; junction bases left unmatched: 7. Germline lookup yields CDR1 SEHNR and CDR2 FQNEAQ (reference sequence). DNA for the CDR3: TGTGCCAGCAGCTTAAAGGAACTAGCGGGGAACACAGATACGCAGTATTTT. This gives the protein CASSLKELAGNTDTQYF.

The CDR3 spells CASSTRQGEAYEQYF. The CDR3 coding sequence is TGCGCCAGCAGCACTCGACAGGGAGAGGCCTACGAGCAGTACTTC. The chain combines TRBV5-1 with TRBJ2-7; TRBD1 agrees at 7 bases. The trim removed 4 bases at V and 2 bases at J, leaving 9 bases unmatched. This CDR3 is built from 15 residues. Germline V gene data show CDR1 as SGHRS and CDR2 as YFSETQ.

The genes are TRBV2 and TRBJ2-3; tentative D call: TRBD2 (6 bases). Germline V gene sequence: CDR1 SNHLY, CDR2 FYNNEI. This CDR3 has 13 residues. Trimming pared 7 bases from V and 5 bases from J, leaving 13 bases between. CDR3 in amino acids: CASTRLVLDTQYF. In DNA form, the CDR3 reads TGTGCCAGCACTAGACTAGTCCTAGATACGCAGTATTTT.

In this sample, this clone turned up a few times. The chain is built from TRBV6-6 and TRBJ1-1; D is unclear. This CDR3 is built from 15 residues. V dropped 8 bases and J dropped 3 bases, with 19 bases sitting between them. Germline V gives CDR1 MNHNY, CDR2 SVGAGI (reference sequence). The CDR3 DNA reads TGTGCCAGCGCCAACCCACACGTGGGGTACACTGAAGCTTTCTTT. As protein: CASANPHVGYTEAFF.